Listed here is a single TCR beta chain. By way of CD45RO/CCR7/CD25/CD127/CD95/CD27, the CD4+ regulatory, stem cell-like memory, central memory and naive cells were sorted. With 4 bases clipped from V and 5 bases from J, the junction kept 6 bases outside the gene matches. CDR1 is MGHDK, CDR2 SYGVNS, per germline. This CDR3 spans 14 amino acids. The source of the sample is a study of beta chain features in type 1 diabetes. Study-level information: Examination covered over 85,000,000 sorted cells spanning all samples.

As every portion of the isolated RNA was reverse transcribed, the sequencing read expressed TCRB transcripts. Clones were read by immunoSEQ multiplex PCR, and TCRdb kept only the in-frame ones, dropping some. The sample lists hundreds of thousands of clones; approximately 31% were seen once. The TCR was taken from a man between 18 and 35 years old in good health. The specimen was naive CD4+ T cells from blood. The chain uses TRBV25-1 and TRBJ2-7; 9 bases match TRBD1. The CDR3 here is CASSGTGAGHEQYF. The CDR3 DNA sequence: TGTGCCAGCAGTGGGACAGGGGCGGGCCACGAGCAGTACTTC.